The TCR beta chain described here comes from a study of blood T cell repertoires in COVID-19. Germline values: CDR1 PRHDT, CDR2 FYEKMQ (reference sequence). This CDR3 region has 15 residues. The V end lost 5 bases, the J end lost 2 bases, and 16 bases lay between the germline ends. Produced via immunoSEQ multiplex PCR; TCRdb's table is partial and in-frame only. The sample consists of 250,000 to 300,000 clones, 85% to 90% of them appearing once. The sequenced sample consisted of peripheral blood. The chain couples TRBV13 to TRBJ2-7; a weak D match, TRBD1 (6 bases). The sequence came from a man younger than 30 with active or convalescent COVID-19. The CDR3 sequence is CASSEMTGTTYEQYF. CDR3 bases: TGTGCCAGCAGCGAAATGACAGGAACTACCTACGAGCAGTACTTC.